This T cell receptor beta chain originates from a study of blood T cell repertoires in COVID-19. The overall study: COVID-19 samples from acute and convalescent phases originated in the United States, Italy and Spain. T cells, B-cell-depleted T cells, or PBMCs provided the cDNA or gDNA that served as material.

Germline assignment: CDR1 SEHNR and CDR2 FQNEAQ (reference sequence). Losses at the gene ends were 5 bases for V and 3 bases for J; bases not matched to a gene: 11. The CDR3 extends over 17 amino acids. How the authors handled the data: From reference gene primer amplification, estimates of nucleated cell counts were derived. Clones were sequenced by immunoSEQ multiplex PCR, and TCRdb holds only the in-frame ones, with some missing. That table furnishes V, J and clone size, whereas the DNA furnished D and trimming. The sample shows about 300,000 clones, 84% of them seen only once. Patients in Seattle were enrolled during active infection, then followed longitudinally.

The chain uses TRBV7-9 and TRBJ2-1; 9 positions agree with TRBD2. The clonotype comes from a human donor with COVID-19, enrolled during active disease. The donor label of this sample is uncertain. Sequenced sample: peripheral blood. The CDR3 sequence is CASSPPPRLAVYNEQFF. The CDR3, as DNA: TGTGCCAGCAGCCCCCCCCCGCGACTAGCGGTCTACAATGAGCAGTTCTTC. The variable domain in full, completed from reference TRBV7-9 and TRBJ2-1, reads DTGVSQNPRHKITKRGQNVTFRCDPISEHNRLYWYRQTLGQGPEFLTYFQNEAQLEKSRLLSDRFSAERPKGSFSTLEIQRTEQGDSAMYLCASSPPPRLAVYNEQFFGPGTRLTVL.